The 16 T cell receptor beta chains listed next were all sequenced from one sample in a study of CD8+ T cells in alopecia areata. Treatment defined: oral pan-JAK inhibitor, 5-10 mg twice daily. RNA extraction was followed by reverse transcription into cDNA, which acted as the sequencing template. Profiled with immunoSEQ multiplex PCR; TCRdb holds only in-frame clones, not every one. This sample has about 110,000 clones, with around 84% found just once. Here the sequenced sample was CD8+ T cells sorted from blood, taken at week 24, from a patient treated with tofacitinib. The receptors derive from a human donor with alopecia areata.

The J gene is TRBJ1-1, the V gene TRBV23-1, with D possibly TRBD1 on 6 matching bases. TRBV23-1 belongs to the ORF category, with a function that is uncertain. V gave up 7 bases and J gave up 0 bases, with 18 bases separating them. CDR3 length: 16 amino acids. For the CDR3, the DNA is TGCGCCAGCACCCGGGGGGGGCTGGTAATGAACACTGAAGCTTTCTTT. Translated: CASTRGGLVMNTEAFF.

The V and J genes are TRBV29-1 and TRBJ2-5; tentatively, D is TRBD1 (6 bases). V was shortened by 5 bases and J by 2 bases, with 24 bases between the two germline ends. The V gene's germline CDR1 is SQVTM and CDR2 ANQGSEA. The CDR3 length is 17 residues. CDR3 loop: CSVRGNRQAPTQETQYF. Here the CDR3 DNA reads TGCAGCGTTAGGGGAAACCGACAGGCCCCAACACAAGAGACCCAGTACTTC.

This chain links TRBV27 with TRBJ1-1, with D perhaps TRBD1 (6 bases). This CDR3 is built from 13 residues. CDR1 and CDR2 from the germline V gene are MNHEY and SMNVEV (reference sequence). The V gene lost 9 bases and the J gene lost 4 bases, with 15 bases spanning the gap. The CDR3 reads CASYSTGFTEAFF. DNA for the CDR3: TGTGCCAGTTACTCCACAGGGTTCACTGAAGCTTTCTTT.

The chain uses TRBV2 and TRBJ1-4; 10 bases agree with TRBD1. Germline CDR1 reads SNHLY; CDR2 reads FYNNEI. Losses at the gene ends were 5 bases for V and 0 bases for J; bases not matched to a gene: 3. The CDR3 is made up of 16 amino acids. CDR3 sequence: CASSRTGGATNEKLFF. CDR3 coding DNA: TGTGCCAGCAGTCGGACAGGGGGAGCAACTAATGAAAAACTGTTTTTT.

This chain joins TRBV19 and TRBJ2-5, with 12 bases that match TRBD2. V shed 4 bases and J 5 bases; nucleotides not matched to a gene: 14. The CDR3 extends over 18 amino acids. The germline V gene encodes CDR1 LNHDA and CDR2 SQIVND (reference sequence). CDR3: CASSTGLAGLHSSETQYF. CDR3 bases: TGTGCCAGTAGTACCGGACTAGCGGGACTACACAGCTCGGAGACCCAGTACTTC.

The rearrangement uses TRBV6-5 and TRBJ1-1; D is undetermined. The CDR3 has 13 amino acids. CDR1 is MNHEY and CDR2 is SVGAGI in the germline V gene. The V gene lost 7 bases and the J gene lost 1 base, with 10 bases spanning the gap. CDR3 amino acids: CASTDTANTEAFF. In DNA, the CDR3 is TGTGCCAGCACCGACACAGCGAACACTGAAGCTTTCTTT.

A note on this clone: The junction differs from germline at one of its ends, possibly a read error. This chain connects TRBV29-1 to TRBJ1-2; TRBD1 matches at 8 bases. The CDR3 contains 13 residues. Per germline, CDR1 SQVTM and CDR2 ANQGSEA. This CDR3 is CSVEGDRHYGYTF. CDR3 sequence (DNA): TGCAGCGTAGAAGGGGACAGGCACTATGGCTACACCTTC. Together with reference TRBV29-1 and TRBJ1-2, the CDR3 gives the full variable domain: SAVISQKPSRDICQRGTSLTIQCQVDSQVTMMFWYRQQPGQSLTLIATANQGSEATYESGFVIDKFPISRPNLTFSTLTVSNMSPEDSSIYLCSVEGDRHYGYTFGSGTRLTVV.

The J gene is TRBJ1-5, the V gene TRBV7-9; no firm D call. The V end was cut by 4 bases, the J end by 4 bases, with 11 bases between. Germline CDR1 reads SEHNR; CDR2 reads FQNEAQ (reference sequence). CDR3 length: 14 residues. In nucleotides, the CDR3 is TGTGCCAGCAGCTCACACGGGATAAATCAGCCCCAGCATTTT. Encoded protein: CASSSHGINQPQHF. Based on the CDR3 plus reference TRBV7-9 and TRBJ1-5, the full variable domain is DTGVSQNPRHKITKRGQNVTFRCDPISEHNRLYWYRQTLGQGPEFLTYFQNEAQLEKSRLLSDRFSAERPKGSFSTLEIQRTEQGDSAMYLCASSSHGINQPQHFGDGTRLSIL.

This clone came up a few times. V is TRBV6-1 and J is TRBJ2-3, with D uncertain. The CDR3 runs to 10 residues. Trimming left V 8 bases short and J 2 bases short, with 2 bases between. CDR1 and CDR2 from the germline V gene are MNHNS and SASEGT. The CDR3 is CASVTDTQYF. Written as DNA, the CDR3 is TGTGCCAGCGTCACAGATACGCAGTATTTT.

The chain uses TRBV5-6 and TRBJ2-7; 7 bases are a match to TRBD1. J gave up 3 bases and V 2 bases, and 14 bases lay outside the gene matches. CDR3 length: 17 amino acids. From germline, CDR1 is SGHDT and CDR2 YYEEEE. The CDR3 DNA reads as TGTGCCAGCAGCTTCTCTACCCGCCCGGGACAGAACTACGAGCAGTACTTC. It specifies CASSFSTRPGQNYEQYF.

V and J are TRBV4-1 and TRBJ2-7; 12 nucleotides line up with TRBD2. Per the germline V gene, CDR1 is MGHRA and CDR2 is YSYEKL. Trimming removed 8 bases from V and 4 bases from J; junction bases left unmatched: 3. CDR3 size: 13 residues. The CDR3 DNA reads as TGCGCCAGCCGCGGGACTAGCGGGTACGAGCAGTACTTC. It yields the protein CASRGTSGYEQYF.

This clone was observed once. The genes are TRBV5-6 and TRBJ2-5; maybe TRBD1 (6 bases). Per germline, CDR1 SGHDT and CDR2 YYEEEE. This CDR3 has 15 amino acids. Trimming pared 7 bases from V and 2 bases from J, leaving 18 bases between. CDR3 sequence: CASSRPDSVQETQYF. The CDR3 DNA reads TGTGCCAGCTCCCGGCCGGACAGCGTTCAAGAGACCCAGTACTTC.

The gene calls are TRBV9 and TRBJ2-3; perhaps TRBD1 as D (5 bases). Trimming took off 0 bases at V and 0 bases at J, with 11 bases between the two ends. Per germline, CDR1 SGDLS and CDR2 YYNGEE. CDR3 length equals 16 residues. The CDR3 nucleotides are TGTGCCAGCAGCGTAGTGCCCTGGACAAGCACAGATACGCAGTATTTT. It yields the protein CASSVVPWTSTDTQYF.

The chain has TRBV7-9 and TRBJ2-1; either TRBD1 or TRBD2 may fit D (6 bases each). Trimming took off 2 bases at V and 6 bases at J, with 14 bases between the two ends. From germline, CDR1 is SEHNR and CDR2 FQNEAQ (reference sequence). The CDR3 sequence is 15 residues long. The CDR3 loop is CASSLNGGLPNEQFF. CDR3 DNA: TGTGCCAGCAGCTTAAATGGGGGGCTACCCAATGAGCAGTTCTTC.

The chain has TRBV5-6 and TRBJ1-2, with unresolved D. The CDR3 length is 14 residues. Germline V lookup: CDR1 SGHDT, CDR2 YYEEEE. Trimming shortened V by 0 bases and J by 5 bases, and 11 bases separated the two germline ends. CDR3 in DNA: TGTGCCAGCAGCTTGGGGAGGGCCCCTTATGGCTACACCTTC. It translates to CASSLGRAPYGYTF.

The CDR3, as DNA: TGTGCCAGCAGTGAAGAGACAGGATCTGGGGCCAACGTCCTGACTTTC. Its protein product is CASSEETGSGANVLTF. The chain uses TRBV6-1 and TRBJ2-6; possibly TRBD1 for D (6 bases). CDR3 length equals 16 residues. Germline CDR1 reads MNHNS; CDR2 reads SASEGT. The V end was cut by 1 base, the J end by 1 base, with 8 bases between.